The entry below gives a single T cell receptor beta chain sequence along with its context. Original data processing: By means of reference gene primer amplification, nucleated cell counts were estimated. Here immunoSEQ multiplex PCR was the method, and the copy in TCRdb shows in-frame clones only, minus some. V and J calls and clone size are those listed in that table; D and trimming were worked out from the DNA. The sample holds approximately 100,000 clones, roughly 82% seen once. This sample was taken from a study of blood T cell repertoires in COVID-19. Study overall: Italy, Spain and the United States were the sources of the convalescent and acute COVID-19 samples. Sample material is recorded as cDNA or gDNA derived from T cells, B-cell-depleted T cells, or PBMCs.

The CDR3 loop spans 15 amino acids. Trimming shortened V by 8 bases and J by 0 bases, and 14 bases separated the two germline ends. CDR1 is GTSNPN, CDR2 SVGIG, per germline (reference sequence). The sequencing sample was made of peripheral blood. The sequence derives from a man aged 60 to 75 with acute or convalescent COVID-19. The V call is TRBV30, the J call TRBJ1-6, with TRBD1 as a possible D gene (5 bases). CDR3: CARRPGGSYNSPLHF. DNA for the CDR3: TGTGCCCGTCGACCCGGGGGCTCCTATAATTCACCCCTCCACTTT. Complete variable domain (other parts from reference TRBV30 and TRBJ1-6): SQTIHQWPATLVQPVGSPLSLECTVEGTSNPNLYWYRQAAGRGLQLLFYSVGIGQISSEVPQNLSASRPQDRQFILSSKKLLLSDSGFYLCARRPGGSYNSPLHFGNGTRLTVT.